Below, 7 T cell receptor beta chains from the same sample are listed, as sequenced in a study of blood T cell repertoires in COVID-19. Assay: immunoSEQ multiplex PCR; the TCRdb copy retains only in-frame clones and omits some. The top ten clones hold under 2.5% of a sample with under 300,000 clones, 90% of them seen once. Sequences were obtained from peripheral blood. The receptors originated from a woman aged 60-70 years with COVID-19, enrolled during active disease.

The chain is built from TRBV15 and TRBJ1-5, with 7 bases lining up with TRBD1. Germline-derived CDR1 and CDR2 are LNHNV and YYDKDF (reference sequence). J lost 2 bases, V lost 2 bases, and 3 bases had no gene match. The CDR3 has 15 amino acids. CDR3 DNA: TGTGCCACCAGCAGACAGGGGGGTCGCAATCAGCCCCAGCATTTT. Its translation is CATSRQGGRNQPQHF.

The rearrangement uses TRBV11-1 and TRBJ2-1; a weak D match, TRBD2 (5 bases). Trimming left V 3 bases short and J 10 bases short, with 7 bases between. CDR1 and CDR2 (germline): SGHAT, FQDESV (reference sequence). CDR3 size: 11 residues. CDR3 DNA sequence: TGTGCCAGCAGCTTCGGGGTGGAGCAGTTCTTC. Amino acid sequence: CASSFGVEQFF.

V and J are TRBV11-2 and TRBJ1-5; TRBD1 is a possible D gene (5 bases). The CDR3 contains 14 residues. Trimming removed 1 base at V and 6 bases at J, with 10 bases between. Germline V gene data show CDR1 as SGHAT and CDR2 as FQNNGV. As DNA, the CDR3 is TGTGCCAGCAGCTTAGTGGGGGGTACTCAGCCCCAGCATTTT. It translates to CASSLVGGTQPQHF.

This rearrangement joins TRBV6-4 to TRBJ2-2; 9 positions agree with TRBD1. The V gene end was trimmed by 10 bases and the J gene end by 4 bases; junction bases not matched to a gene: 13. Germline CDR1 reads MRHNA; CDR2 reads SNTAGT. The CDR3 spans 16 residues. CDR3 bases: TGTGCCACCAAATTATGGACAGGGGATGGCACCGGGGAGCTGTTTTTT. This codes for CATKLWTGDGTGELFF.

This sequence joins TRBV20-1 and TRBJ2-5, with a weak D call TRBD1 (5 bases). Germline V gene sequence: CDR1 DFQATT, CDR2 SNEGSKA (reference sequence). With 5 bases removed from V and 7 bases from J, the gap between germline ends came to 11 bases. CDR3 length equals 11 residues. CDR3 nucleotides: TGCAGTGCTTCCAGGGCAGGGACCCAGTACTTC. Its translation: CSASRAGTQYF.

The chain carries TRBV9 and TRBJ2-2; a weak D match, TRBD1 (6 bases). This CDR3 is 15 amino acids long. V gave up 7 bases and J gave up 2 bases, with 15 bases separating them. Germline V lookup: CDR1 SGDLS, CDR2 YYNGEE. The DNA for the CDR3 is TGTGCCAGCTCCGCTACAGGGTACAACACCGGGGAGCTGTTTTTT. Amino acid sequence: CASSATGYNTGELFF. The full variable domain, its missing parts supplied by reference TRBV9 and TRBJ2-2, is DSGVTQTPKHLITATGQRVTLRCSPRSGDLSVYWYQQSLDQGLQFLIQYYNGEERAKGNILERFSAQQFPDLHSELNLSSLELGDSALYFCASSATGYNTGELFFGEGSRLTVL.

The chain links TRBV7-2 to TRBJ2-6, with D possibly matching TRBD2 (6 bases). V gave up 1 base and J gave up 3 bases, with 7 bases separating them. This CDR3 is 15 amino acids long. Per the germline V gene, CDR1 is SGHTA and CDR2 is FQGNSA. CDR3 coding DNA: TGTGCCAGCAGCTTAGGCGGGGTTGGGGCCAACGTCCTGACTTTC. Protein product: CASSLGGVGANVLTF.